The clone carrying this T cell receptor (beta chain) occurred once. Antigen: not known. Using RNA transcripts, the TCR beta CDR3 regions were amplified. First-round RT-PCR employed HTBI primers, with a second-round multiplex PCR after it. TCRdb reprocessed the multiplex PCR reads via MiXCR and lists one record per CDR3 protein. The sample lists more than 550,000 distinct CDR3 sequences, over 40% occurring once. This entry comes from a study of Graves' ophthalmopathy and Graves' hyperthyroidism. Study-wide results and caveats: A classifier, a 13-signature model, separated ophthalmopathy from stable hyperthyroidism with approximately 88% sensitivity and roughly 80% specificity.

CDR3 length equals 13 residues. CDR1 is SNHLY, CDR2 FYNNEI, per germline. The J gene is TRBJ1-5, the V gene TRBV2; the D is unclear. The source is an adult man with Graves' ophthalmopathy. Input material: peripheral blood. The CDR3, as DNA: TGTGCTAGACGGGGTGGTAGCAATCAGCCCCAGCATTTT. Residues: CARRGGSNQPQHF.